This T cell receptor beta chain was identified during a study of radiation and T cells in renal cell carcinoma. Study results and limitations: From baseline, blood top tumor clonotypes peaked at 2 weeks post-radiation.

Germline V gene sequence: CDR1 LNHDA, CDR2 SQIVND (reference sequence). The germline V and J ends were trimmed by 3 bases and 5 bases, with 13 bases remaining between them. The CDR3 runs to 15 residues. Time point reported: baseline pretreatment blood. Treatment denoted: 15 Gy SBRT to primary tumor, nephrectomy 4 weeks later. Serial blood draws occurred at baseline and 2 and 4 weeks post-SBRT. About this clone itself: Its target is not known.

The protocol was immunoSEQ multiplex PCR, while the TCRdb copy is restricted to in-frame clones and leaves out a portion. The table records 40,000 to 60,000 clones, approximately 80% of them present only once. V is TRBV19 and J is TRBJ2-2; unclear D gene. The input for sequencing was blood, taken from a patient whose treatment included radiotherapy and nephrectomy. The origin of this receptor is a woman aged 65 to 85 with renal cell carcinoma. CDR3 nucleotides: TGTGCCAGTAGTATTGGTCTAAGTGGGACCGGGGAGCTGTTTTTT. Encoded protein: CASSIGLSGTGELFF.